Each of the 23 T cell receptor beta chains below was sequenced from the same sample in a study of OX40 agonist ivuxolimab in advanced cancers. The library was produced with the immunoSEQ multiplex PCR assay. TCRdb's version of the immuneACCESS table is confined to in-frame rearrangements and falls short of the full clone set. An unresolved V gene accounts for under half of the shortfall where checked; the remainder is of unknown origin. The sample table holds around 86,000 clones, of which approximately 80% were seen once. The top ten constitute 2.5% to 3% of the sample. The sequences come from CD4+ or CD8+ T cells sorted from blood, collected in a trial of the OX40 agonist ivuxolimab. These receptors originate from an adult with an advanced solid tumor such as melanoma, head and neck, liver or kidney cancer.

The chain links TRBV6-6 to TRBJ2-1; 7 nucleotides align to TRBD1. The germline CDR1 and CDR2 sequences are MNHNY and SVGAGI (reference sequence). This CDR3 contains 16 residues. The J segment lost 6 bases and the V segment lost 6 bases, leaving 14 bases of the junction unmatched. The CDR3 nucleotides read TGTGCCAGCAGCCCCCGACAGGGCGGGTTGCGCAATGAGCAGTTCTTC. Protein sequence: CASSPRQGGLRNEQFF.

This chain connects TRBV6-6 to TRBJ1-6; D is unresolved. The CDR3 is made up of 14 amino acids. CDR1 MNHNY and CDR2 SVGAGI come from the germline V gene (reference sequence). V lost 6 bases, J lost 8 bases, and 14 bases lay in between. CDR3 in DNA: TGTGCCAGCAGACTCGAGGTTTTCGATTCACCCCTCCACTTT. Amino acid sequence: CASRLEVFDSPLHF.

The gene calls are TRBV19 and TRBJ1-5; 9 nucleotides agree with TRBD1. Looked up from germline, CDR1 is LNHDA and CDR2 is SQIVND (reference sequence). This CDR3 has 16 residues. The ends lost 2 bases at V and 5 bases at J; junction bases unmatched: 7. CDR3: CASSIIGQGRHQPQHF. Written as DNA, the CDR3 is TGTGCCAGTAGTATAATTGGACAGGGGAGGCATCAGCCCCAGCATTTT.

The V call is TRBV9, the J call TRBJ2-2; 9 bases match TRBD1. After removal of 4 bases from V and 7 bases from J, the junction contained 8 bases not matched to a gene. The CDR3 is 15 residues long. From germline, CDR1 is SGDLS and CDR2 YYNGEE. CDR3 region: CASSSQGQGSGELFF. CDR3 DNA: TGTGCCAGCAGCTCGCAGGGACAGGGCAGCGGGGAGCTGTTTTTT.

The V and J genes are TRBV5-1 and TRBJ2-3; TRBD2 matches 9 bases. The germline CDR1 and CDR2 sequences are SGHRS and YFSETQ. The CDR3 is made up of 16 amino acids. V lost 0 bases, J lost 1 base, and 3 bases stayed unmatched. The CDR3 DNA reads TGCGCCAGCAGCTTGGCACAGCGGGGGGGCACAGATACGCAGTATTTT. Protein: CASSLAQRGGTDTQYF. Variable domain in full (rest from reference TRBV5-1 and TRBJ2-3): KAGVTQTPRYLIKTRGQQVTLSCSPISGHRSVSWYQQTPGQGLQFLFEYFSETQRNKGNFPGRFSGRQFSNSRSEMNVSTLELGDSALYLCASSLAQRGGTDTQYFGPGTRLTVL.

The chain employs TRBV18 and TRBJ2-7; 9 bases align to TRBD1. V gave up 4 bases and J gave up 7 bases; unmatched junction bases: 17. The germline gives CDR1 KGHSH, CDR2 LQKENI. The CDR3 covers 17 residues. The CDR3 loop is CASSLLQSGTGIWEQYF. As DNA, the CDR3 is TGTGCCAGCTCACTTCTTCAATCCGGGACAGGGATCTGGGAGCAGTACTTC. The entire variable domain, with the rest obtained from reference TRBV18 and TRBJ2-7, is as follows: NAGVMQNPRHLVRRRGQEARLRCSPMKGHSHVYWYRQLPEEGLKFMVYLQKENIIDESGMPKERFSAEFPKEGPSILRIQQVVRGDSAAYFCASSLLQSGTGIWEQYFGPGTRLTVT.

This clone has a single count. The rearrangement uses TRBV28 and TRBJ1-2; TRBD1 agrees at 10 bases. The CDR3 loop spans 14 amino acids. V lost 5 bases to trimming and J lost 8 bases; unmatched junction nucleotides: 8. Germline loops: CDR1 MDHEN, CDR2 SYDVKM. The CDR3, as DNA: TGTGCCAGCAGTCGACAGGGGGCGCCGGGCGGCTACACCTTC. Translating it yields CASSRQGAPGGYTF.

The V gene is TRBV30, the J gene TRBJ1-6; D perhaps matches TRBD1 (5 bases). The CDR3 has 12 amino acids. The V gene's germline CDR1 is GTSNPN and CDR2 SVGIG (reference sequence). Deletions cut 2 bases from V and 9 bases from J, with 8 bases between. CDR3 sequence (DNA): TGTGCCTGGAGTTCAGGGCTTTCACCCCTCCACTTT. This translates into CAWSSGLSPLHF.

In DNA form, the CDR3 reads TGTGCCAGCTCACCGGACGGGACTGGGGCCAACGTCCTGACTTTC. This encodes CASSPDGTGANVLTF. This chain joins TRBV18 and TRBJ2-6; TRBD2 might be the D (5 bases). Trimming removed 3 bases at V and 2 bases at J, with 8 bases between. Germline values: CDR1 KGHSH, CDR2 LQKENI. This CDR3 is built from 15 residues.

The rearrangement joins TRBV19 to TRBJ1-5; D unclear. The CDR3 has 16 residues. Deletions cut 6 bases from V and 2 bases from J, with 17 bases between. CDR1 LNHDA and CDR2 SQIVND come from the germline V gene (reference sequence). In nucleotides, the CDR3 is TGTGCCAGTAGCAGTGGGTCCTCATGGGGCAATCAGCCCCAGCATTTT. Translating it yields CASSSGSSWGNQPQHF.

There are a few counts of this clone. The V gene is TRBV27, the J gene TRBJ1-2, with D uncertain. Trimming took 2 bases from V and 5 from J, leaving 9 bases between them. The CDR3 spans 13 residues. The V gene's germline CDR1 is MNHEY and CDR2 SMNVEV (reference sequence). Here the CDR3 reads CASSLGLGYGYTF. The CDR3 bases are TGTGCCAGCAGTTTAGGCTTGGGGTATGGCTACACCTTC.

The chain recombines TRBV6-6 with TRBJ2-5, with a weak D call TRBD2 (5 bases). Deletions cut 0 bases from V and 4 bases from J, with 6 bases between. The CDR3 runs to 13 residues. In germline, CDR1 is MNHNY, CDR2 SVGAGI (reference sequence). CDR3 amino acids: CASSYSGGETQYF. The CDR3 DNA follows: TGTGCCAGCAGTTACTCCGGAGGAGAGACCCAGTACTTC.

The chain is built from TRBV27 and TRBJ2-4; D is perhaps TRBD2 (6 bases). V gave up 6 bases and J gave up 9 bases, with 15 bases separating them. The CDR3 is 13 amino acids. CDR1 is MNHEY and CDR2 is SMNVEV in the germline V gene (reference sequence). The CDR3 sequence: CASRGVEGSIQYF. The CDR3 nucleotides are TGTGCCAGCAGGGGGGTGGAGGGCAGCATTCAGTACTTC.

V usage is TRBV6-5 and J usage is TRBJ2-5, with D unresolved. The tail of the sequence fits TRBJ2-7 better, so the J call may be wrong. CDR1 and CDR2 from the germline V gene are MNHEY and SVGAGI. CDR3 length: 16 residues. Here the CDR3 reads CASSYSISALAYEQYF. CDR3 DNA sequence: TGTGCCAGCAGTTACTCGATTTCAGCCCTAGCCTACGAGCAGTACTTC.

The chain recombines TRBV19 with TRBJ1-2; D uncertain. V lost 2 bases and J 6 bases, leaving 13 bases between the germline ends. Germline V gene lookup returns CDR1 LNHDA and CDR2 SQIVND (reference sequence). This CDR3 contains 14 residues. CDR3 region: CASSIRDRRDGYTF. The DNA of the CDR3 is TGTGCCAGTAGTATAAGGGATCGTCGAGATGGCTACACCTTC.

The chain recombines TRBV7-3 with TRBJ1-3, with 7 bases aligning to TRBD1. This CDR3 comprises 16 residues. V gave up 5 bases and J gave up 0 bases; unmatched junction bases: 7. Germline CDR1 reads SGHTA; CDR2 reads FQGTGA. The CDR3 spells CASSPTGPGSGNTIYF. CDR3 coding DNA: TGTGCCAGCAGCCCGACAGGGCCGGGCTCTGGAAACACCATATATTTT.

The chain uses TRBV28 and TRBJ1-5; D call uncertain. Germline CDR1 MDHEN, CDR2 SYDVKM. V was cut by 5 bases and J by 8 bases, with 7 bases left in between. This CDR3 contains 11 residues. The CDR3 region is CASSVREPQHF. The CDR3 DNA is TGTGCCAGCAGTGTAAGGGAGCCCCAGCATTTT.

The chain employs TRBV13 and TRBJ2-7, with D unclear. The CDR3 has 14 residues. CDR1 and CDR2 (germline): PRHDT, FYEKMQ (reference sequence). With 5 bases removed from V and 6 bases from J, the gap between germline ends came to 17 bases. In DNA form, the CDR3 reads TGTGCCAGCAGCCCCCCTCAGTATGACCCCGAGCAGTACTTC. Translating gives CASSPPQYDPEQYF.

The rearrangement joins TRBV6-6 to TRBJ1-3; D ambiguous. The CDR3 consists of 15 residues. The germline CDR1 and CDR2 sequences are MNHNY and SVGAGI (reference sequence). Trimming removed 1 base from V and 0 bases from J, with 7 bases in between. CDR3 amino acids: CASSYFGGSGNTIYF. The CDR3 DNA is TGTGCCAGCAGTTACTTCGGCGGCTCTGGAAACACCATATATTTT.

This clone came up a few times. V usage is TRBV19 and J usage is TRBJ2-2; no reliable D call. V shed 10 bases and J shed 1 base, with 10 bases lying between them. The CDR3 has 13 residues. Per germline, CDR1 LNHDA and CDR2 SQIVND (reference sequence). CDR3 in amino acids: CAIHGENTGELFF. The CDR3 DNA follows: TGTGCCATCCACGGAGAGAACACCGGGGAGCTGTTTTTT.

This clone has just one count. This sequence joins TRBV20-1 and TRBJ1-2; TRBD1 is a possible D gene (5 bases). The CDR3 covers 11 residues. CDR1 is DFQATT, CDR2 SNEGSKA, per germline (reference sequence). Trimming stripped 2 bases from V and 8 bases from J, with 9 bases between. In DNA, the CDR3 is TGCAGTGCTAGACAGGGACCAGGCTACACCTTC. Residues: CSARQGPGYTF.

The table lists this clone with a few counts. The chain couples TRBV5-6 to TRBJ1-2; D not resolved. This CDR3 region has 16 residues. Germline values: CDR1 SGHDT, CDR2 YYEEEE. V was cut by 4 bases and J by 4 bases, with 20 bases left in between. CDR3 nucleotide sequence: TGTGCCAGCAGCCTAGCTCTATCAGGAACCCCCTATGGCTACACCTTC. It yields the protein CASSLALSGTPYGYTF.

V and J are TRBV7-7 and TRBJ2-5; either TRBD1 or TRBD2 may supply D (5 bases each). CDR3 size: 14 residues. Germline CDR1 SSHAT, CDR2 FNYEAQ (reference sequence). Between the trimmed V and J ends, which lost 5 bases and 4 bases, there was a span of 14 bases. CDR3 region: CASSTGPQLETQYF. The CDR3 nucleotides are TGTGCCAGCAGCACGGGACCGCAGTTAGAGACCCAGTACTTC.